This entry lists 8 T cell receptor beta chains sequenced from one sample in a study of blood T cell repertoires in COVID-19. Profiling relied on immunoSEQ multiplex PCR, and the TCRdb table lists in-frame clones only, not all of them. The sample yields tens of thousands of clones, 80% seen once. The sample consisted of peripheral blood. All receptors come from a woman in her 70s with acute or convalescent COVID-19.

The chain has TRBV19 and TRBJ1-2; D is unclear. The CDR3 spans 13 residues. V lost 3 bases to trimming and J lost 7 bases, with 12 bases between them. Germline assignment: CDR1 LNHDA and CDR2 SQIVND (reference sequence). CDR3 sequence: CASSIAGNRGYTF. In DNA form, the CDR3 reads TGTGCCAGTAGTATTGCGGGAAATCGTGGCTACACCTTC.

The V and J genes are TRBV4-3 and TRBJ2-7, with 10 nucleotides matching TRBD2. V shed 1 base, J shed 2 bases, and the junction held 2 bases outside the gene matches. In germline, CDR1 is LGHNA, CDR2 YSLEER. The CDR3 is 15 residues long. The CDR3 protein is CASSQGLAGPYEQYF. CDR3 nucleotides: TGCGCCAGCAGCCAAGGACTAGCGGGTCCCTACGAGCAGTACTTC.

The V call is TRBV2, the J call TRBJ2-2; 9 bases agree with TRBD2. Germline lookup yields CDR1 SNHLY and CDR2 FYNNEI. This CDR3 has 17 amino acids. The J segment lost 6 bases and the V segment lost 5 bases, leaving 13 bases of the junction unmatched. The CDR3 spells CASSYISGLASAGELFF. CDR3 coding DNA: TGTGCCAGCAGTTACATATCCGGACTAGCGTCGGCCGGGGAGCTGTTTTTT.

There are a few counts of this clone. This chain joins TRBV3-1 (or the pseudogene TRBV3-2) and TRBJ2-1, with 14 bases matching TRBD2. CDR1 and CDR2 from the germline V gene are LGHDT and YNNKEL (reference sequence). The length of the CDR3 is 14 residues. V lost 4 bases to trimming and J lost 9 bases; unmatched junction nucleotides: 2. The CDR3 loop reads CASSPGLAGAEQFF. In nucleotides, the CDR3 is TGTGCCAGCAGCCCGGGACTAGCGGGAGCTGAGCAGTTCTTC.

V usage is TRBV3-1 (or the pseudogene TRBV3-2) and J usage is TRBJ2-1, with TRBD2 as a possible D gene (6 bases). Germline V gene data show CDR1 as LGHDT and CDR2 as YNNKEL (reference sequence). V lost 2 bases and J lost 7, with 21 bases in between. The CDR3 covers 17 residues. The CDR3 sequence is CASSQSSTRSARNEQFF. DNA of the CDR3: TGTGCCAGCAGCCAATCCTCGACTAGATCTGCCAGGAATGAGCAGTTCTTC.

The V call is TRBV18, the J call TRBJ1-1; possible D gene TRBD1, 5 bases. The germline V gene has CDR1 KGHSH and CDR2 LQKENI. Trimming took 0 bases from V and 0 from J, leaving 11 bases between them. The CDR3 totals 16 residues. The CDR3 sequence is CASSPPKGWLNTEAFF. The CDR3 bases are TGTGCCAGCTCACCACCCAAGGGGTGGTTGAACACTGAAGCTTTCTTT.

J is TRBJ2-1 and V is TRBV18, with TRBD2 identical over 16 bases. V dropped 2 bases and J dropped 6; count of bases not matched to a gene: 4. Germline V gene lookup returns CDR1 KGHSH and CDR2 LQKENI. CDR3 length: 17 residues. CDR3 in DNA: TGTGCCAGCTCACCAGGGACTAGCGGGAGGGCCTTCAATGAGCAGTTCTTC. It codes for CASSPGTSGRAFNEQFF.

The gene calls are TRBV5-1 and TRBJ2-7; perhaps TRBD2 as D (5 bases). The CDR3 length is 16 residues. V shed 3 bases and J shed 6 bases, with 22 bases lying between them. The germline CDR1 and CDR2 sequences are SGHRS and YFSETQ. The CDR3 nucleotides are TGCGCCAGCAGCTCGGGGTTGGATGTGGGAGCCGGCGAGCAGTACTTC. Its protein product is CASSSGLDVGAGEQYF.